This TCR beta chain was identified in a study of shared clonotypes between healthy human individuals. Study details: Three plates were used per donor for CD4 naive, three for CD4 memory, two for CD8 naive and one for CD8 memory. The study's findings and limits: It was expected that sequencing depth would affect clonotype sharing among donors.

Naive CD45RA+ and memory CD45RA-negative subsets were split from CD4+ cells. A deep-level run was used for the assay. Method: immunoSEQ multiplex PCR; TCRdb's copy keeps in-frame clones and lacks some. The top ten hold over 1.3% of the sample, which has over a million clones, approximately 68% seen once. This clone showed up just once. Its antigen remains unknown. The V gene's germline CDR1 is SGHRS and CDR2 YFSETQ. There are 15 residues in the CDR3. Deletions cut 6 bases from V and 0 bases from J, with 16 bases between. The rearrangement uses TRBV5-1 and TRBJ2-7; D assignment may be TRBD1 or TRBD2 (5 bases each). The sequenced sample was memory CD4+ T cells sorted from blood. The subset denotes: CD45RA-negative fraction. The origin of this receptor is a man aged 18 to 30 in good health. The CDR3 coding sequence is TGCGCCAGCACTGAGACAGCCGGGACCTCCTACGAGCAGTACTTC. Amino acids: CASTETAGTSYEQYF.